This T cell receptor beta chain was captured by sequencing in a study of blood T cells in healthy people across ages. With a J-beta primer mix and a sample-barcoded 5' primer, a second PCR ran roughly 6 to 11 cycles. TCRdb analysed the 5' RACE reads with MiXCR anew, one entry per CDR3 protein. This sample has hundreds of thousands of distinct CDR3 sequences, with 52% found just once. With regard to this clonotype: Its antigen is still unknown.

The CDR3 extends over 15 amino acids. Trimming removed 2 bases at V and 6 bases at J, with 14 bases between. CDR1 KGHSH and CDR2 LQKENI come from the germline V gene. Notes on the study in general: It was the long-lived donors that had more naive CD4+ cells and higher diversity than aged donors.

Sequencing used blood. The receptor's source is an elderly woman in good health. The chain recombines TRBV18 with TRBJ1-5; weak D call: TRBD1 (6 bases). For the CDR3, the DNA is TGTGCCAGCTCACCAGGCCAAGAGGGGGTTCAGCCCCAGCATTTT. It yields the protein CASSPGQEGVQPQHF.